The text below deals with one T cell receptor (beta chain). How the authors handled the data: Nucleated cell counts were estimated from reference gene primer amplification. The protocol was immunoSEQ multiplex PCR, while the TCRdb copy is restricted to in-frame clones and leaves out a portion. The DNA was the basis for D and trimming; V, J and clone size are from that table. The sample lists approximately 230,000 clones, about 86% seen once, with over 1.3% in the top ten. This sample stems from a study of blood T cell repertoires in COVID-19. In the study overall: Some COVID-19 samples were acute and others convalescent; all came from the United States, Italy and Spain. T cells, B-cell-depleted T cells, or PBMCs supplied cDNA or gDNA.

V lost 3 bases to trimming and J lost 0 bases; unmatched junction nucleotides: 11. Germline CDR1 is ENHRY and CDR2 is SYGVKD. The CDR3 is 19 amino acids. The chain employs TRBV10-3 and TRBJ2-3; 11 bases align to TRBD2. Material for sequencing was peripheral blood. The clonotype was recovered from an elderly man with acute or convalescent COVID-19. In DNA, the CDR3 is TGTGCCATCAGTGATTTTTCGGCTAGCGGGGGGTCTAGCACAGATACGCAGTATTTT. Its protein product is CAISDFSASGGSSTDTQYF.